This passage covers 18 T cell receptor beta chains from one sample sequenced in a study of breast tumors, draining lymph nodes, adjacent tissues. TCRdb passed the multiplex PCR reads through MiXCR, listing each CDR3 protein once. The sample carries roughly 12,000 distinct CDR3 sequences, about 56% recorded once. Sample: breast tumor tissue. The receptors here all came from a female donor with breast cancer. Some clones in this sample may be carry-over from other donors' samples.

This clonotype appeared a few times. This sequence joins TRBV9 and TRBJ1-4; D gene uncertain. Trimming shortened V by 4 bases and J by 4 bases, and 11 bases separated the two germline ends. This CDR3 is built from 14 residues. Germline assignment: CDR1 SGDLS and CDR2 YYNGEE. CDR3 in DNA: TGTGCCAGCAGCCTAACAGATAATAATGAAAAACTGTTTTTT. As protein: CASSLTDNNEKLFF.

Relative to its sample, this clonotype is medium-sized (0.01 to 0.1%). The V gene is TRBV6-6, the J gene TRBJ1-5; D perhaps matches TRBD1 (5 bases). Trimming took off 5 bases at V and 3 bases at J, with 14 bases between the two ends. The CDR3 runs to 15 residues. In germline, CDR1 is MNHNY, CDR2 SVGAGI (reference sequence). Here the CDR3 reads CASSPRQGSNQPQHF. The CDR3 DNA reads TGTGCCAGCAGTCCACGTCAGGGTTCCAATCAGCCCCAGCATTTT.

There are a few counts of this clonotype. This sequence joins TRBV24-1 and TRBJ2-1; D is unclear. Trimming stripped 4 bases from V and 6 bases from J, with 12 bases between. CDR1 and CDR2 from the germline V gene are KGHDR and SFDVKD. The CDR3 covers 14 residues. The CDR3 here is CATSDEDRTNEQFF. The DNA of the CDR3 is TGTGCCACCAGTGACGAGGACCGAACCAATGAGCAGTTCTTC.

This chain links TRBV20-1 with TRBJ1-5, with D possibly TRBD1 on 5 matching bases. Per the germline V gene, CDR1 is DFQATT and CDR2 is SNEGSKA (reference sequence). Trimming stripped 3 bases from V and 1 base from J, with 19 bases between. This CDR3 contains 17 residues. CDR3 in DNA: TGCAGTGCTAGTTTTGACAGTTTGGTTTCGAGCAATCAGCCCCAGCATTTT. Protein product: CSASFDSLVSSNQPQHF.

This clonotype has more than one count but fewer than ten. The chain joins TRBV30 to TRBJ1-6; 7 bases line up with TRBD1. V lost 2 bases to trimming and J lost 11 bases; unmatched junction nucleotides: 6. This CDR3 is built from 13 residues. Germline CDR1 GTSNPN, CDR2 SVGIG (reference sequence). The CDR3 sequence is CAWSKGATAPLHF. The CDR3 nucleotides are TGTGCCTGGAGTAAGGGGGCAACGGCACCCCTCCACTTT.

This clonotype appeared once. The V call is TRBV10-3, the J call TRBJ2-7; D unclear. With 2 bases removed from V and 0 bases from J, the gap between germline ends came to 11 bases. This CDR3 is built from 15 residues. CDR1 ENHRY and CDR2 SYGVKD come from the germline V gene. As DNA, the CDR3 is TGTGCCATCAGTGAGGGTAGTGTCCTCTCCTACGAGCAGTACTTC. Amino acids: CAISEGSVLSYEQYF.

This clonotype rates as medium-sized (0.01 to 0.1%). The gene calls are TRBV20-1 and TRBJ2-3; no clear D. Trimming pared 0 bases from V and 7 bases from J, leaving 8 bases between. The CDR3 length is 12 residues. Germline CDR1 reads DFQATT; CDR2 reads SNEGSKA (reference sequence). The CDR3 sequence: CSARDTRNTQYF. CDR3 nucleotide sequence: TGCAGTGCTAGAGACACCCGGAATACGCAGTATTTT.

A single count supports this clonotype. V usage is TRBV4-1 and J usage is TRBJ2-7, with D possibly matching TRBD1 (6 bases). Germline V gene lookup returns CDR1 MGHRA and CDR2 YSYEKL. CDR3 size: 14 residues. V lost 2 bases and J lost 6, with 14 bases in between. The CDR3, as DNA: TGCGCCAGCAGCCAAACGTCAGGGGCCGGCGAGCAGTACTTC. As protein: CASSQTSGAGEQYF.

V and J are TRBV19 and TRBJ1-2; maybe TRBD1 (6 bases). Trimming cost V 6 bases and J 4 bases, with 12 bases left between them. The V gene's germline CDR1 is LNHDA and CDR2 SQIVND (reference sequence). CDR3 length equals 13 residues. Here the CDR3 reads CASSPDRSYGYTF. DNA for the CDR3: TGTGCCAGTAGCCCTGACAGGTCCTATGGCTACACCTTC.

As for this clonotype: An end of the junction differs from the germline gene, which may be a read error. V is TRBV5-1 and J is TRBJ1-5; D might be TRBD1 (5 bases). Germline V CDR1 and CDR2: SGHRS, YFSETQ. This CDR3 has 15 amino acids. The CDR3 DNA reads as TGTGCCAGCAGCTTGGGGGGTTTCGGGAATCAGCCCCAGCATTTT. This encodes CASSLGGFGNQPQHF.

The chain uses TRBV5-6 and TRBJ2-3; a weak D match, TRBD2 (6 bases). Germline V gene lookup returns CDR1 SGHDT and CDR2 YYEEEE. Trimming removed 2 bases from V and 1 base from J, with 8 bases in between. This CDR3 region has 14 residues. CDR3 amino acids: CASSFGGGTDTQYF. The CDR3 bases are TGTGCCAGCAGCTTTGGAGGGGGCACAGATACGCAGTATTTT.

This clonotype was seen a few times. This rearrangement joins TRBV9 to TRBJ2-7; D remains ambiguous. The CDR3 totals 14 residues. Trimming took off 0 bases at V and 0 bases at J, with 7 bases between the two ends. Germline V gene lookup returns CDR1 SGDLS and CDR2 YYNGEE. CDR3 in amino acids: CASSVDGNSYEQYF. The CDR3 coding sequence is TGTGCCAGCAGCGTAGATGGCAACTCCTACGAGCAGTACTTC.

In this sample, this clonotype turned up a few times. The rearrangement joins TRBV20-1 to TRBJ2-3, with 9 positions matching TRBD2. CDR3 length: 14 amino acids. CDR1 DFQATT and CDR2 SNEGSKA come from the germline V gene (reference sequence). J was trimmed by 3 bases and V by 5 bases; bases with no gene match: 6. CDR3 sequence (DNA): TGCAGTGCTCAGTTAGCGGGAGTGACAGATACGCAGTATTTT. Protein sequence: CSAQLAGVTDTQYF.

Sample share makes this clonotype medium-sized. The V call is TRBV6-5, the J call TRBJ1-4; D possibly corresponds to TRBD1 (5 bases). From germline, CDR1 is MNHEY and CDR2 SVGAGI. CDR3 length equals 14 residues. With 6 bases removed from V and 0 bases from J, the gap between germline ends came to 8 bases. In nucleotides, the CDR3 is TGTGCCAGCAGGTTACAGGCAACTAATGAAAAACTGTTTTTT. This gives the protein CASRLQATNEKLFF.

This clonotype is deemed medium-sized. The chain has TRBV6-5 and TRBJ2-3, with TRBD2 matching 9 bases. Germline V gene data show CDR1 as MNHEY and CDR2 as SVGAGI. Trimming removed 10 bases from V and 4 bases from J; junction bases left unmatched: 6. CDR3 length: 13 amino acids. As DNA, the CDR3 is TGTGCCACCCGCGGGGGGGCTTCAGATACGCAGTATTTT. It translates to CATRGGASDTQYF.

The table lists this clonotype with a few counts. The chain uses TRBV20-1 and TRBJ2-7, with 8 bases aligning to TRBD1. CDR3 length: 15 amino acids. The germline CDR1 and CDR2 sequences are DFQATT and SNEGSKA (reference sequence). V shed 1 base and J 4 bases; nucleotides not matched to a gene: 9. The CDR3: CSARGDRGQGYEQYF. CDR3 nucleotide sequence: TGCAGTGCTAGAGGAGATCGAGGACAGGGTTACGAGCAGTACTTC.

This clonotype is medium-sized (0.01 to 0.1%) in the sample. With a much larger clone just one base away, this may be a read error. The V gene is TRBV4-1, the J gene TRBJ1-6; 8 nucleotides align to TRBD1. Germline V lookup: CDR1 MGHRA, CDR2 YSYEKL. The CDR3 loop spans 14 amino acids. In nucleotides, the CDR3 is TGCCCCAGCAGCCAACCCGGGACAGGTTCACCCCTCCACTTT. Residues: CPSSQPGTGSPLHF.

The chain has TRBV6-5 and TRBJ2-1; possibly TRBD2 for D (5 bases). The CDR3 covers 13 residues. The germline CDR1 and CDR2 sequences are MNHEY and SVGAGI. V was shortened by 7 bases and J by 2 bases, with 9 bases between the two germline ends. The CDR3 loop reads CASKLDPYNEQFF. CDR3 coding DNA: TGTGCCAGCAAACTAGACCCCTACAATGAGCAGTTCTTC.